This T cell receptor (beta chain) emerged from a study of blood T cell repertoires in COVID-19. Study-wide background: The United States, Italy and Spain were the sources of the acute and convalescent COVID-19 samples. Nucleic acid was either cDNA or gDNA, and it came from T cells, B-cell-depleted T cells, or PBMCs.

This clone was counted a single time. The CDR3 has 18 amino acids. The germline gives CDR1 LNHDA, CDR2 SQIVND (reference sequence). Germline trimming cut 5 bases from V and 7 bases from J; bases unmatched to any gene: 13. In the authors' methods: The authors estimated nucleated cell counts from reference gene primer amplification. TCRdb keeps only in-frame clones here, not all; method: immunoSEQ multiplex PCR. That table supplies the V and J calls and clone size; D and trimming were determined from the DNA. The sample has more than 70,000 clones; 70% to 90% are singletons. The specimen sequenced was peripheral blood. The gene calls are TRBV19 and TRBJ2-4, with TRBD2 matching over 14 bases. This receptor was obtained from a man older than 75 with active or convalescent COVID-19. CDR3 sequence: CASSPGTSGSRGLNIQYF. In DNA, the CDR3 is TGTGCCAGTAGTCCCGGGACTAGCGGGAGTCGAGGGCTTAACATTCAGTACTTC. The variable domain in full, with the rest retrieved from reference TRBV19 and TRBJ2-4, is DGGITQSPKYLFRKEGQNVTLSCEQNLNHDAMYWYRQDPGQGLRLIYYSQIVNDFQKGDIAEGYSVSREKKESFPLTVTSAQKNPTAFYLCASSPGTSGSRGLNIQYFGAGTRLSVL.